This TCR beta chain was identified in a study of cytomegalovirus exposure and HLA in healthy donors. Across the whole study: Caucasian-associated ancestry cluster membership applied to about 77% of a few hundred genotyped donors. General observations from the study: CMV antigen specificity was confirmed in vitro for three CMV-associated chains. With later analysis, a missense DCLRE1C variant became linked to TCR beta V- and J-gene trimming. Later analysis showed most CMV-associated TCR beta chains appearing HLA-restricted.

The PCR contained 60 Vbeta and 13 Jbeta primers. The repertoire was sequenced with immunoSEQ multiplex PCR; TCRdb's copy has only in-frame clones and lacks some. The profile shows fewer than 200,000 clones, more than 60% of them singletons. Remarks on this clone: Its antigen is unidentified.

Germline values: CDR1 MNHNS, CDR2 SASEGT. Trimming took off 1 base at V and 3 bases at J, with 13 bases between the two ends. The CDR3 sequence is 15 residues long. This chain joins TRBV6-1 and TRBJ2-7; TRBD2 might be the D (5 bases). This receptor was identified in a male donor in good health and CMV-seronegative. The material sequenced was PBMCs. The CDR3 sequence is CASSEVGVKYYEQYF. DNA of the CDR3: TGTGCCAGCAGTGAAGTCGGGGTGAAATACTACGAGCAGTACTTC.